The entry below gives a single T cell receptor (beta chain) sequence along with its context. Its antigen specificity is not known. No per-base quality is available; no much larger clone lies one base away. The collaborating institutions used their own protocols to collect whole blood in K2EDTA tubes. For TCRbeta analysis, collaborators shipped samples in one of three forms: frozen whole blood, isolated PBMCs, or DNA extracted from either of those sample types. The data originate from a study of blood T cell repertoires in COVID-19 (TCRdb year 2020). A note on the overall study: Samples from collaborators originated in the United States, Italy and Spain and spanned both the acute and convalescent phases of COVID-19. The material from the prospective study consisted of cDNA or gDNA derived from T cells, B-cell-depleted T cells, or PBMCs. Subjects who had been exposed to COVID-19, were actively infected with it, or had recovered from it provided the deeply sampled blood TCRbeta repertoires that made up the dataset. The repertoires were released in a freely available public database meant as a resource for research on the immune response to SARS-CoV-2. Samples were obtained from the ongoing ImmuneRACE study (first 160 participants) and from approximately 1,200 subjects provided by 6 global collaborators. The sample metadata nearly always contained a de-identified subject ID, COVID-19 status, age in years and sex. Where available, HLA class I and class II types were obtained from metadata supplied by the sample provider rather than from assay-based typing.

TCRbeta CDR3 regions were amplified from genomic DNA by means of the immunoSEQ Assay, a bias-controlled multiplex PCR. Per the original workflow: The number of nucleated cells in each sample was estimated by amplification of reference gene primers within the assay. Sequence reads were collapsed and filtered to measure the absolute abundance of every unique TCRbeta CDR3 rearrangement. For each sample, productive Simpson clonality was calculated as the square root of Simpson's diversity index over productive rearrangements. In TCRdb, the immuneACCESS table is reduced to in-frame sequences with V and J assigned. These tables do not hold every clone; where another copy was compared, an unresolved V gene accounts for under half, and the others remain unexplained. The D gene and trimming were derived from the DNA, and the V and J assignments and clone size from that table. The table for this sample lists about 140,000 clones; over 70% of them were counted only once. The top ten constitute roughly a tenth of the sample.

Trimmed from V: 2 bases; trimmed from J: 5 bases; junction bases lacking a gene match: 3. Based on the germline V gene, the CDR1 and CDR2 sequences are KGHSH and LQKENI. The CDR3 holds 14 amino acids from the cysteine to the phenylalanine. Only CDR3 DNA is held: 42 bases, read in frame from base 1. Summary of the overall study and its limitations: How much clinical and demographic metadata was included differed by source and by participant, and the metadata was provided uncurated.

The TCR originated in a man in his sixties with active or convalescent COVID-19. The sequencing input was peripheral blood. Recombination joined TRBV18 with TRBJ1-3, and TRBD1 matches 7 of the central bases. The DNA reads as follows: TGTGCCAGCTCACCAGGACAGGACAGAAACACCATATATTTT. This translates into CASSPGQDRNTIYF.